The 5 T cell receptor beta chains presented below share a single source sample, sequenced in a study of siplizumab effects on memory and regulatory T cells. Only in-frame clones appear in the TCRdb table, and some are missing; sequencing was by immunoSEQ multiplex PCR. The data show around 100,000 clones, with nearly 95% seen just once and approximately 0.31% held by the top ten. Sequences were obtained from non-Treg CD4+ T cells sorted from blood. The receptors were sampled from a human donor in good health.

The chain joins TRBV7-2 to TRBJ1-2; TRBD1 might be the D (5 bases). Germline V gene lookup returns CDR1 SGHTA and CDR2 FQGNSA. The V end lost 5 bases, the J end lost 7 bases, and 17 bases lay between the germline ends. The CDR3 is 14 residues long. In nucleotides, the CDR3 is TGTGCCAGCAGCATTTGGGGGAGGGAGTCTGGCTACACCTTC. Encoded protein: CASSIWGRESGYTF.

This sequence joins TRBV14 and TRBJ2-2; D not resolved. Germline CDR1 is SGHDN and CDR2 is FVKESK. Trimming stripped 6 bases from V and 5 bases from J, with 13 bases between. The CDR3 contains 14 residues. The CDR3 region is CASSRTPATGELFF. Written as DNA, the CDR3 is TGTGCCAGCAGTAGGACCCCCGCGACCGGGGAGCTGTTTTTT.

In nucleotides, the CDR3 is TGTGCCAGCAGTGAAAGACAGGGCAGGACTGAAGCTTTCTTT. It encodes CASSERQGRTEAFF. The chain couples TRBV2 to TRBJ1-1; 7 positions match TRBD1. Trimming took 2 bases from V and 5 from J; bases not matched to a gene: 5. The CDR3 has 14 residues. The V gene's germline CDR1 is SNHLY and CDR2 FYNNEI.

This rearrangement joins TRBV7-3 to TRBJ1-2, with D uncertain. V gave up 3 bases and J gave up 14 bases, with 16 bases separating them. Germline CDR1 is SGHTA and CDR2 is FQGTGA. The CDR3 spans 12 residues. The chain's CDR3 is CASSLEEGGLTF. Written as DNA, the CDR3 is TGTGCCAGCAGCTTGGAAGAGGGTGGTTTAACCTTC. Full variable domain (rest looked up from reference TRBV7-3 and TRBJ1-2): GAGVSQTPSNKVTEKGKYVELRCDPISGHTALYWYRQSLGQGPEFLIYFQGTGAADDSGLPNDRFFAVRPEGSVSTLKIQRTERGDSAVYLCASSLEEGGLTFGSGTRLTVV.

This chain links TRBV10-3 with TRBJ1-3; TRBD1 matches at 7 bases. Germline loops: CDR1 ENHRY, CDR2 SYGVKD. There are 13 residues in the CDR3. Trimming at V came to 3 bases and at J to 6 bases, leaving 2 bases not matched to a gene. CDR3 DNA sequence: TGTGCCATCAGTGATGGGACAGCAAACACCATATATTTT. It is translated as CAISDGTANTIYF.